This T cell receptor beta chain originates from a study of beta chain features in type 1 diabetes. Study background: Patient and healthy donor groups were alike in age, gender and cell yields. Whole-study results and caveats: In every one of the four CD4+ subsets, TCRB CDR3s were moderately but significantly shorter in Type 1 diabetes patients.

Reverse transcription of all isolated RNA meant that expressed TCRB transcripts were sequenced. Average reads for naive, central memory and regulatory T cell samples were roughly 3.5 million. Profiling relied on immunoSEQ multiplex PCR, and the TCRdb table lists in-frame clones only, not all of them. The sample carries about 340,000 clones, approximately 10% recorded once. This clone has more than one count but fewer than ten. Antigen specificity is unknown. Sorting of CD4+ naive, central memory, regulatory and stem cell-like memory cells was performed via CD45RO/CCR7/CD25/CD127/CD95/CD27. Germline lookup yields CDR1 SGHTA and CDR2 FQGNSA. The CDR3 has 15 amino acids. J was trimmed by 2 bases and V by 3 bases; bases with no gene match: 5.

The chain links TRBV7-2 to TRBJ2-5; 8 bases align to TRBD2. The sequence came from a man under 40 with type 1 diabetes. Sequenced input: central memory CD4+ T cells from blood. The CDR3 region has the DNA TGTGCCAGCAGCTTCGGCGGGGGGAATCAAGAGACCCAGTACTTC. It codes for CASSFGGGNQETQYF. The entire variable domain, with the rest obtained from reference TRBV7-2 and TRBJ2-5, is as follows: GAGVSQSPSNKVTEKGKDVELRCDPISGHTALYWYRQSLGQGLEFLIYFQGNSAPDKSGLPSDRFSAERTGGSVSTLTIQRTQQEDSAVYLCASSFGGGNQETQYFGPGTRLLVL.